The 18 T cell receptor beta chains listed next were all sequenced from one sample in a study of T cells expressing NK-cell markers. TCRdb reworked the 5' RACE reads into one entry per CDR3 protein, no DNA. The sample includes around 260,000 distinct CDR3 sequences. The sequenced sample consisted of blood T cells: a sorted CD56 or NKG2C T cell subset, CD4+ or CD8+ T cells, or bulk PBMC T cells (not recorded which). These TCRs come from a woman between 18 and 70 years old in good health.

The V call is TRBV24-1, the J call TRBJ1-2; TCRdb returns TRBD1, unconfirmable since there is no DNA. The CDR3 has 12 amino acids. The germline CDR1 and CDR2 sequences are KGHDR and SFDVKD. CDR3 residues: CATSDPRDGYTF.

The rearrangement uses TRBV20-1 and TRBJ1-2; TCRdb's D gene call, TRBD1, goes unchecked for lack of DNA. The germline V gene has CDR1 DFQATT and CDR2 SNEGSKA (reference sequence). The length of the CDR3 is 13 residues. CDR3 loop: CSADRDRVNGYTF.

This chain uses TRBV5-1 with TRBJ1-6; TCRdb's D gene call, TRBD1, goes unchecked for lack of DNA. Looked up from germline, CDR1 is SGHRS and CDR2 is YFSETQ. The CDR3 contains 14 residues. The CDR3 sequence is CASSPGQTNSPLHF. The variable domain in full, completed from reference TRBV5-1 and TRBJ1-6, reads KAGVTQTPRYLIKTRGQQVTLSCSPISGHRSVSWYQQTPGQGLQFLFEYFSETQRNKGNFPGRFSGRQFSNSRSEMNVSTLELGDSALYLCASSPGQTNSPLHFGNGTRLTVT.

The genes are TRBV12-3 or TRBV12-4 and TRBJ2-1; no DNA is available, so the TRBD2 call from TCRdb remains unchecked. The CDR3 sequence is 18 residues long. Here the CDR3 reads CASSLKSLAGVGNNEQFF.

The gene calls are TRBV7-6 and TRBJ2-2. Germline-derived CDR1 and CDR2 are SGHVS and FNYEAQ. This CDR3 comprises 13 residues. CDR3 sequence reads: CASSRRDSGELFF.

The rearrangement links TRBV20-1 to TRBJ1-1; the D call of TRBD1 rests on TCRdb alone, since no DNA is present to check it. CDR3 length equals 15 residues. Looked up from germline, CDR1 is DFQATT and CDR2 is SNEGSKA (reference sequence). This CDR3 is CSARVGGAANTEAFF.

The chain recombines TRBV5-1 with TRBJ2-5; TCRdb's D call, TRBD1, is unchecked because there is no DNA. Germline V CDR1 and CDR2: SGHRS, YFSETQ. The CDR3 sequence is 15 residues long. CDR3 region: CASSAPGGARPTQYF.

CDR3 sequence: CASSVSGGAGDTQYF. The chain uses TRBV7-2 and TRBJ2-3; TCRdb selects TRBD1, and the lack of DNA leaves this call unchecked. The CDR3 loop spans 15 amino acids. Germline loops: CDR1 SGHTA, CDR2 FQGNSA. Full variable domain (missing parts from reference TRBV7-2 and TRBJ2-3): GAGVSQSPSNKVTEKGKDVELRCDPISGHTALYWYRQSLGQGLEFLIYFQGNSAPDKSGLPSDRFSAERTGGSVSTLTIQRTQQEDSAVYLCASSVSGGAGDTQYFGPGTRLTVL.

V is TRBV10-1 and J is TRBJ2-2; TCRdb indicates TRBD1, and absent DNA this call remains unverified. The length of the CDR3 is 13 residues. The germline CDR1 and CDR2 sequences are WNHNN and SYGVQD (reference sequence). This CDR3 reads CASQTDSFGELFF.

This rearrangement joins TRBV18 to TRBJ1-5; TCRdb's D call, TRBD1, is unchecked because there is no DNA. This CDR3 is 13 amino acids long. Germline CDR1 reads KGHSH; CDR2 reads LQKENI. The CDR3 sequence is CASSAGENQPQHF.

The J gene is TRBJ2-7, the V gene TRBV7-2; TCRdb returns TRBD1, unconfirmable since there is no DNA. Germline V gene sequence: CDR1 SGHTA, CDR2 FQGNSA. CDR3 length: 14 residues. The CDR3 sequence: CASSLPGASYEQYF.

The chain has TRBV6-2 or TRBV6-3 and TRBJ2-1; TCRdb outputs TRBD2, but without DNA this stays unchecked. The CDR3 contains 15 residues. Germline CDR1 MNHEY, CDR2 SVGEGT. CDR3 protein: CASSWAGGVENEQFF.

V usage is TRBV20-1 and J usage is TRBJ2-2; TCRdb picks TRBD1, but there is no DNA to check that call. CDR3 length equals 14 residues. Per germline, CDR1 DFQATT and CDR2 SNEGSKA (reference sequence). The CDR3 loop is CSASWGWNTGELFF.

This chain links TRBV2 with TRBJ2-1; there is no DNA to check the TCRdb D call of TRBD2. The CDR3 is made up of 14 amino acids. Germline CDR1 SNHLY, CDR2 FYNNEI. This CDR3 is CALGGRGLPNEQFF. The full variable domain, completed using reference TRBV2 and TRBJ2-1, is EPEVTQTPSHQVTQMGQEVILRCVPISNHLYFYWYRQILGQKVEFLVSFYNNEISEKSEIFDDQFSVERPDGSNFTLKIRSTKLEDSAMYFCALGGRGLPNEQFFGPGTRLTVL.

The CDR3 loop is CASSPGRTRPNNEQFF. This chain links TRBV19 with TRBJ2-1; TCRdb designates TRBD2, a call that cannot be tested without DNA. Germline CDR1 is LNHDA and CDR2 is SQIVND (reference sequence). This CDR3 comprises 16 residues.

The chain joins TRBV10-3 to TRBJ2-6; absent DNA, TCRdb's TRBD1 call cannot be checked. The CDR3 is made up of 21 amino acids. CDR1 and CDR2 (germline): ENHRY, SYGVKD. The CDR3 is CAISEGELGRWNPSGANVLTF.

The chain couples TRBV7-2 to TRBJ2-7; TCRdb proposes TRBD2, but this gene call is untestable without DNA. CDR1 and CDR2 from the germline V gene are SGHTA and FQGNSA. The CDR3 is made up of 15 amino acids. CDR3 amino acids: CASSSLAGSVDEQYF.

The chain's CDR3 is CASSQDMLVSYNEQFF. V gene TRBV14 combines with J gene TRBJ2-1; the TRBD2 assignment by TCRdb is unverifiable without DNA. The CDR3 consists of 16 residues. Germline-derived CDR1 and CDR2 are SGHDN and FVKESK.